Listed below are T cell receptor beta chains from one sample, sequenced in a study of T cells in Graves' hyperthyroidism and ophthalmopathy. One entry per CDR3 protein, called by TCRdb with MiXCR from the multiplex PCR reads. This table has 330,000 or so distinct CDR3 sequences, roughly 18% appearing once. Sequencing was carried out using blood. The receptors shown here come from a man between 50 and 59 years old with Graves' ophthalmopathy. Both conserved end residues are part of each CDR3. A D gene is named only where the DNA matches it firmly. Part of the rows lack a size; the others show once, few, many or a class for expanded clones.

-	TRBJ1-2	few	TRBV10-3	CAISERQANYGYTF	TGTGCCATCAGTGAGAGGCAGGCTAACTATGGCTACACCTTC
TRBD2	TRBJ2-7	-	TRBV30	CAWSNLGGAGGYEQYF	TGTGCCTGGAGTAACCTAGGTGGAGCGGGAGGCTACGAGCAGTACTTC
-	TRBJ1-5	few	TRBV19	CASQVSRVSQPQHF	TGTGCCAGTCAAGTTTCCAGGGTGAGTCAGCCCCAGCATTTT
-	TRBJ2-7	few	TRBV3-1	CASSLPTAQGSYEQYF	TGTGCCAGCAGCCTGCCCACGGCACAGGGTTCCTACGAGCAGTACTTC
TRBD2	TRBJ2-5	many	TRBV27	CASSRTSLGPETQYF	TGTGCCAGCAGCAGGACTAGTCTGGGGCCAGAGACCCAGTACTTC
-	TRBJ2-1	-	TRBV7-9	CASSFGTNSYNEQFF	TGTGCCAGCAGCTTTGGGACGAACTCCTACAATGAGCAGTTCTTC
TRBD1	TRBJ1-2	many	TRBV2	CASVQGVAYGYTF	TGTGCCAGTGTACAGGGGGTTGCCTATGGCTACACCTTC
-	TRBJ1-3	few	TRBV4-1	CASSQVNTIYF	TGCGCCAGCAGCCAAGTTAACACCATATATTTT
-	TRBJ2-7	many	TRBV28	CASSLYPPPYEQYF	TGTGCCAGCAGTTTATATCCACCCCCCTACGAGCAGTACTTC
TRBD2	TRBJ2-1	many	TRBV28	CASSLGLAGGWEQFF	TGTGCCAGCAGTTTAGGACTAGCGGGAGGTTGGGAGCAGTTCTTC
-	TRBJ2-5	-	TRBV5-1	CASSLGSLGNQETQYF	TGCGCCAGCAGCCTTGGAAGCTTGGGCAACCAAGAGACCCAGTACTTC
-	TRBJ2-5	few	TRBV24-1	CATSESGHEQETQYF	TGTGCCACCAGTGAATCGGGACACGAGCAAGAGACCCAGTACTTC
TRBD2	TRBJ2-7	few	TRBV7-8	CASSLLGTSGYEQYF	TGTGCCAGCAGCTTACTCGGGACTAGCGGCTACGAGCAGTACTTC
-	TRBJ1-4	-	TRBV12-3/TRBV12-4	CASSFRATNEKLFF	TGTGCCAGCAGTTTTCGGGCAACTAATGAAAAACTGTTTTTT
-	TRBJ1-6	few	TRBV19	CASSIEASPLHF	TGTGCCAGTAGTATAGAGGCCAGCCCTCTCCACTTT
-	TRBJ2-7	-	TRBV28	CASMVGETYEQYF	TGTGCCAGCATGGTAGGGGAGACCTACGAGCAGTACTTC
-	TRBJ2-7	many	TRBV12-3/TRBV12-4	CASSLRRRSSYEQYF	TGTGCCAGCAGTTTACGACGTAGGAGCTCCTACGAGCAGTACTTC
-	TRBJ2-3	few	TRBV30	CAWSRFGNTDTQYF	TGTGCCTGGAGTAGGTTCGGTAATACAGATACGCAGTATTTT
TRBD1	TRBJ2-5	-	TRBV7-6	CASSPLPNRGGETQYF	TGTGCCAGCAGCCCTCTCCCCAACAGGGGCGGAGAGACCCAGTACTTC
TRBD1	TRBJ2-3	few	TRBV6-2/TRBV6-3	CASQWSGQGADTQYF	TGTGCCAGTCAATGGTCGGGACAGGGGGCAGATACGCAGTATTTT
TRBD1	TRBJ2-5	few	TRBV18	CASSPSDRGEETQYF	TGTGCCAGCTCACCATCGGACAGGGGAGAAGAGACCCAGTACTTC
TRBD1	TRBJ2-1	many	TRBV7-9	CASSPIGTVTFVNEQFF	TGTGCCAGCAGCCCAATTGGGACAGTGACATTTGTAAATGAGCAGTTCTTC
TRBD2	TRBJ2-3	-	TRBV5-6	CASGMGLAGVGTDTQYF	TGTGCCAGCGGCATGGGACTAGCGGGAGTAGGCACAGATACGCAGTATTTT
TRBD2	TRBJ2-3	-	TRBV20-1	CSARDGLAGWTSTDTQYF	TGCAGTGCTAGAGATGGACTAGCGGGGTGGACTAGCACAGATACGCAGTATTTT
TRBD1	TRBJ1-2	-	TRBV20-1	CSAWAGQGKDRYGYTF	TGCAGTGCCTGGGCGGGACAGGGTAAGGATCGGTATGGCTACACCTTC
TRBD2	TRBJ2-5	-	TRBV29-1	CSVDGTSGIEETQYF	TGCAGCGTTGACGGGACTAGCGGGATTGAGGAGACCCAGTACTTC
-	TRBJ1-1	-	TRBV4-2	CASSQDPPYTEAFF	TGTGCCAGCAGCCAAGATCCTCCATACACTGAAGCTTTCTTT
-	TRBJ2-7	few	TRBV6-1	CASRTGFSYEQYF	TGTGCCAGCAGAACAGGTTTCTCCTACGAGCAGTACTTC
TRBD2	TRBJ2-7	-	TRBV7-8	CASSPGTSGKESRSSYEQYF	TGTGCCAGCAGCCCCGGGACTAGCGGGAAAGAGTCGAGGAGCTCCTACGAGCAGTACTTC
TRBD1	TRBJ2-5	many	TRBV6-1	CASSTSGQGITETQYF	TGTGCCAGCAGCACCTCAGGACAGGGGATAACGGAGACCCAGTACTTC
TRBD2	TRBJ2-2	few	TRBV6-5	CASSYSGTSANTGELFF	TGTGCCAGCAGTTACTCTGGGACTAGCGCGAACACCGGGGAGCTGTTTTTT
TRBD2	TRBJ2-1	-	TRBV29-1	CSARTSGARVEQFF	TGCAGCGCCCGGACTAGCGGGGCACGGGTTGAGCAGTTCTTC
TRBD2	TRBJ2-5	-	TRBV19	CASSATSGVQETQYF	TGTGCCAGTAGTGCGACTAGCGGGGTACAAGAGACCCAGTACTTC
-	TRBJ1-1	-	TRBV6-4	CASSQLQGGEAFF	TGTGCCAGCAGCCAACTCCAGGGCGGTGAAGCTTTCTTT
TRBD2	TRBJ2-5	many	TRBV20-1	CSARDLNREALGETQYF	TGCAGTGCTAGAGATCTTAACCGGGAGGCCCTGGGGGAGACCCAGTACTTC
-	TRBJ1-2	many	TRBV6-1	CASRQGMHYGYTF	TGTGCCAGCAGGCAGGGGATGCACTATGGCTACACCTTC
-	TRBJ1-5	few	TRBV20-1	CSAKSYSNQPQHF	TGCAGTGCAAAGAGTTATAGCAATCAGCCCCAGCATTTT
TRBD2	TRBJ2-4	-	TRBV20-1	CSAREDPAGVRNIQYF	TGCAGTGCTAGAGAAGATCCAGCGGGAGTTAGAAACATTCAGTACTTC
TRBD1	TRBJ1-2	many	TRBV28	CASSSLDRGFNYGYTF	TGTGCCAGCAGTTCACTGGACAGGGGCTTTAACTATGGCTACACCTTC
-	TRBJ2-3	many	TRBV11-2	CASSLSMGFTDTQYF	TGTGCCAGCAGCTTAAGTATGGGGTTCACAGATACGCAGTATTTT
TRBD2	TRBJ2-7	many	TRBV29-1	CSVESGRNDEQYF	TGCAGCGTTGAGAGCGGGAGGAACGACGAGCAGTACTTC
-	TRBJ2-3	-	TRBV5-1	CASSGVSGTDTQYF	TGCGCCAGCAGCGGGGTATCCGGCACAGATACGCAGTATTTT